Below, 23 T cell receptor beta chains from the same sample are listed, as sequenced in a study of regulatory T cells in long-lasting Graves disease. TCR beta libraries were built with iRepertoire HTBI primers and Arm-PCR of CDR3 regions. TCRdb fed the multiplex PCR reads into MiXCR, producing one record per CDR3 protein. This table holds about 560,000 distinct CDR3 sequences, about 16% found once. Sample time point: newly diagnosed GD, antithyroid drugs for less than 3 months. With RNA extracted from PBMCs as input, the TCR library was made. This sample was also put to use in a study of T cells in Graves' hyperthyroidism and ophthalmopathy.

The input for sequencing was peripheral blood mononuclear cells (PBMCs), taken at new diagnosis, from a patient treated with antithyroid drugs. The receptors here all came from a man aged 18 to 29 with Graves disease.

This clonotype has a count of ten or more. The chain joins TRBV27 to TRBJ2-1; D ambiguous. The CDR3 covers 12 residues. Germline CDR1 and CDR2: MNHEY and SMNVEV (reference sequence). The V end lost 8 bases, the J end lost 6 bases, and 11 bases lay between the germline ends. The CDR3 region has the DNA TGTGCCAGCGGATTATGGGGCAATGAGCAGTTCTTC. Its translation: CASGLWGNEQFF.

This clonotype was picked up a small number of times. This chain uses TRBV19 with TRBJ1-2; no clear D. The CDR3 covers 13 residues. Germline lookup yields CDR1 LNHDA and CDR2 SQIVND (reference sequence). V lost 4 bases and J lost 4, with 10 bases in between. Written as DNA, the CDR3 is TGTGCCAGTAGTAACGGAGGAAGCTATGGCTACACCTTC. It translates to CASSNGGSYGYTF.

V gene TRBV5-1 combines with J gene TRBJ2-7; 12 bases map to TRBD2. Per germline, CDR1 SGHRS and CDR2 YFSETQ. This CDR3 is built from 14 residues. J lost 6 bases, V lost 3 bases, and 4 bases had no gene match. CDR3 DNA sequence: TGCGCCAGCAGCTACTGGACTAGCGGGACCGAGCAGTACTTC. Translation gives CASSYWTSGTEQYF.

This clonotype was picked up many times. V usage is TRBV11-2 and J usage is TRBJ2-2; D unclear. V was trimmed by 5 bases and J by 0 bases, leaving 7 bases between them. This CDR3 is 14 amino acids long. Germline V CDR1 and CDR2: SGHAT, FQNNGV. CDR3 DNA sequence: TGTGCCAGCAGCATCAATTCGAACACCGGGGAGCTGTTTTTT. The encoded protein is CASSINSNTGELFF.

This chain connects TRBV27 to TRBJ1-1, with a possible D match to TRBD1 (6 bases). CDR1 is MNHEY, CDR2 SMNVEV, per germline (reference sequence). This CDR3 has 14 residues. V dropped 5 bases and J dropped 0 bases, with 10 bases sitting between them. CDR3 loop: CASSRRGMNTEAFF. In DNA, the CDR3 is TGTGCCAGCAGTCGCAGGGGAATGAACACTGAAGCTTTCTTT.

This clonotype was observed a few times. One junction end does not reproduce the germline sequence, and a read error may be involved. The gene calls are TRBV20-1 and TRBJ2-5, with D perhaps assigned TRBD1 or TRBD2 (6 bases each). This CDR3 comprises 15 residues. From germline, CDR1 is DFQATT and CDR2 SNEGSKA (reference sequence). The CDR3 bases are TGCAGTGCTAGAGCACGAAACGGGGGCGCGGAGACCCATTACTTC. Amino acids: CSARARNGGAETHYF.

The chain has TRBV27 and TRBJ2-1; D is undetermined. V was cut by 0 bases and J by 15 bases, with 15 bases left in between. Germline V gene lookup returns CDR1 MNHEY and CDR2 SMNVEV (reference sequence). This CDR3 has 13 amino acids. The CDR3 here is CASSLSMLARSFF. In DNA, the CDR3 is TGTGCCAGCAGTTTATCGATGCTGGCCCGGTCGTTCTTC.

For this clonotype: No conserved phenylalanine or tryptophan is present at the end of the CDR3, so a read error is the likely explanation. The V and J genes are TRBV2 and TRBJ2-7; TRBD2 matches at 16 bases. The V gene's germline CDR1 is SNHLY and CDR2 FYNNEI. V lost 5 bases and J lost 1; bases outside the gene matches: 2. The CDR3 runs 16 residues. The CDR3 sequence is CASSQGLAGGSYEQYL. The CDR3 coding sequence is TGTGCCAGCAGTCAGGGACTAGCGGGAGGGTCCTACGAGCAGTACCTC.

This clonotype was counted ten times or more. V gene TRBV20-1 combines with J gene TRBJ2-1; 9 bases match TRBD2. V was clipped by 6 bases and J by 5 bases; unmatched bases: 8. CDR3 size: 14 residues. The germline gives CDR1 DFQATT, CDR2 SNEGSKA (reference sequence). CDR3 sequence: CSARPLAGNNEQFF. DNA for the CDR3: TGCAGTGCCCGCCCGCTAGCGGGAAACAATGAGCAGTTCTTC.

This clonotype was seen a handful of times. The chain is built from TRBV7-9 and TRBJ2-1; 16 bases match TRBD2. Trimming removed 2 bases from V and 6 bases from J; junction bases left unmatched: 10. Germline assignment: CDR1 SEHNR and CDR2 FQNEAQ (reference sequence). The CDR3 spans 19 residues. CDR3 amino acids: CASSLPGTSGRGPRNEQFF. In nucleotides, the CDR3 is TGTGCCAGCAGCTTACCCGGGACTAGCGGGAGGGGGCCTCGCAATGAGCAGTTCTTC. The full variable domain, its missing parts supplied by reference TRBV7-9 and TRBJ2-1, is DTGVSQNPRHKITKRGQNVTFRCDPISEHNRLYWYRQTLGQGPEFLTYFQNEAQLEKSRLLSDRFSAERPKGSFSTLEIQRTEQGDSAMYLCASSLPGTSGRGPRNEQFFGPGTRLTVL.

The V and J genes are TRBV20-1 and TRBJ2-1; D not certain. V dropped 0 bases and J dropped 7 bases, with 10 bases sitting between them. The CDR3 spans 13 residues. From germline, CDR1 is DFQATT and CDR2 SNEGSKA (reference sequence). The DNA of the CDR3 is TGCAGTGCTAGAGAGGTCGCAAGAAATGAGCAGTTCTTC. Its protein is CSAREVARNEQFF.

Remarks on this clonotype: A much more abundant neighbour one base away suggests this may be a read error. The chain couples TRBV18 to TRBJ1-1; unclear D gene. Germline CDR1 KGHSH, CDR2 LQKENI. CDR3 length: 17 residues. CDR3: CVSSPLLLQKDNTEAFF. The CDR3 region has the DNA TGTGTCAGCTCACCACTCCTTTTGCAGAAAGATAACACTGAAGCTTTCTTT.

This clonotype was picked up many times. This sequence joins TRBV3-1 and TRBJ2-7, with 7 bases aligning to TRBD2. CDR3 length: 14 residues. Looked up from germline, CDR1 is LGHDT and CDR2 is YNNKEL (reference sequence). The V gene end was trimmed by 1 base and the J gene end by 3 bases; junction bases not matched to a gene: 3. CDR3 coding DNA: TGTGCCAGCAGCCAAGGACTAGCCAACTACGAGCAGTACTTC. It specifies CASSQGLANYEQYF.

The chain joins TRBV11-2 to TRBJ2-4, with D possibly TRBD1 on 5 matching bases. Trimming took 1 base from V and 2 from J, leaving 6 bases between them. This CDR3 region has 14 residues. CDR1 is SGHAT, CDR2 FQNNGV, per germline. As DNA, the CDR3 is TGTGCCAGCAGCTTAGCAGGGTCCAAAAACATTCAGTACTTC. Residues: CASSLAGSKNIQYF.

The J gene is TRBJ2-7, the V gene TRBV28; no reliable D call. The CDR3 has 13 residues. Per the germline V gene, CDR1 is MDHEN and CDR2 is SYDVKM. V was pared by 6 bases and J by 1 base, with 10 bases between. CDR3 protein: CASSSLMSYEQYF. The CDR3 nucleotides read TGTGCCAGCAGCTCCCTTATGTCCTACGAGCAGTACTTC.

The table lists this clonotype with a few counts. The rearrangement uses TRBV19 and TRBJ2-7, with 11 nucleotides matching TRBD2. J was trimmed by 6 bases and V by 5 bases; bases with no gene match: 3. CDR1 and CDR2 (germline): LNHDA, SQIVND (reference sequence). The CDR3 is 13 residues long. The CDR3 spells CASSFGLAGEQYF. In DNA, the CDR3 is TGTGCCAGTAGTTTCGGACTAGCGGGCGAGCAGTACTTC.

This clonotype was counted between two and nine times. The chain joins TRBV6-1 to TRBJ2-7; 7 bases agree with TRBD1. Germline assignment: CDR1 MNHNS and CDR2 SASEGT. The CDR3 consists of 15 residues. The V and J ends lost 10 bases and 1 base, in that order; junction bases with no gene match: 13. This CDR3 reads CATQPLRQGSYEQYF. CDR3 in DNA: TGTGCCACTCAACCCCTAAGACAGGGTTCCTACGAGCAGTACTTC.

This clonotype appeared many times. The chain couples TRBV28 to TRBJ1-2; D is undetermined. With 5 bases removed from V and 3 bases from J, the gap between germline ends came to 16 bases. CDR3 length: 15 residues. Germline lookup yields CDR1 MDHEN and CDR2 SYDVKM. The CDR3 region has the DNA TGTGCCAGCAGTCCCGGGCAGTCTATCTACTATGGCTACACCTTC. Translated, it gives CASSPGQSIYYGYTF.

This clonotype was observed many times. The gene calls are TRBV7-9 and TRBJ2-3; TRBD2 might be the D (5 bases). Per germline, CDR1 SEHNR and CDR2 FQNEAQ (reference sequence). The CDR3 runs to 15 residues. The V gene lost 0 bases and the J gene lost 1 base, with 8 bases spanning the gap. CDR3 protein: CASSLAGVGTDTQYF. CDR3 coding DNA: TGTGCCAGCAGCTTAGCGGGAGTCGGCACAGATACGCAGTATTTT.

This clonotype was counted at least ten times. The rearrangement joins TRBV12-3 or TRBV12-4 to TRBJ1-4; D is uncertain. Between the trimmed V and J ends, which lost 1 base and 7 bases, there was a span of 10 bases. There are 14 residues in the CDR3. The CDR3: CASSLGGIGEKLFF. The CDR3 bases are TGTGCCAGCAGTTTAGGAGGGATTGGTGAAAAACTGTTTTTT.

The rearrangement uses TRBV20-1 and TRBJ1-3; tentative D call: TRBD1 (6 bases). The CDR3 consists of 14 residues. The ends were cut back, 5 bases at V and 3 bases at J, with 14 bases in the middle. The V gene's germline CDR1 is DFQATT and CDR2 SNEGSKA (reference sequence). CDR3 protein: CSAGGGGSGNTIYF. The DNA for the CDR3 is TGCAGTGCTGGGGGCGGGGGCAGTGGAAACACCATATATTTT.

This clonotype was detected a few times. The genes are TRBV7-9 and TRBJ2-2, with TRBD2 identical over 9 bases. The germline CDR1 and CDR2 sequences are SEHNR and FQNEAQ (reference sequence). This CDR3 comprises 19 residues. The J segment lost 4 bases and the V segment lost 3 bases, leaving 15 bases of the junction unmatched. The CDR3 spells CASSFSGAGGPYLTGELFF. The CDR3 bases are TGTGCCAGCAGCTTTTCGGGCGCGGGAGGGCCTTACCTCACCGGGGAGCTGTTTTTT.

The chain links TRBV12-3 or TRBV12-4 to TRBJ2-1, with TRBD1 matching over 9 bases. The CDR3 runs 13 residues. Trimming took 4 bases from V and 8 from J; bases not matched to a gene: 3. The CDR3 protein is CASSSTGGYEQFF. CDR3 sequence (DNA): TGTGCCAGCAGTTCGACAGGGGGATATGAGCAGTTCTTC.